The TCR beta chain described here comes from a study of PD-L1 blockade in urothelial cancer. Whole-study context: When patients started atezolizumab at some point between 2013 and 2014, it was given at 1,200 mg intravenously every 3 weeks. Male sex and bladder-origin urothelial cancer characterized about 90% of the roughly 30 patients. Anywhere from 0 to 3 prior chemotherapy regimens had been received by patients. Blood samples contained a median 141,255 T cells.

Sample time point: pretreatment peripheral blood. This table comes from immunoSEQ multiplex PCR, and its TCRdb copy is limited to in-frame clones, with some not included. Of about 43,000 clones listed, 75% to 85% are singletons. V dropped 8 bases and J dropped 2; count of bases not matched to a gene: 3. The CDR3 is 13 amino acids. Germline loops: CDR1 MNHEY, CDR2 SVGAGI. The J gene is TRBJ2-3, the V gene TRBV6-5, with 8 bases identical to TRBD1. Specimen: PBMCs, collected around atezolizumab (anti-PD-L1) treatment. The clonotype was recovered from a man between 60 and 70 years old with urothelial cancer. This CDR3 reads CASRDRLTDTQYF. CDR3 DNA: TGTGCCAGCCGGGACAGGCTCACAGATACGCAGTATTTT.